The present T cell receptor (beta chain) was sequenced within a study of CD8 T cells in ankylosing spondylitis. Whole-study findings and limits: Ankylosing spondylitis blood appeared to be characterized by a TCR beta motif of eight or nine highly homologous variants. Researchers reportedly found disease-linked clones significantly enriched in matched ankylosing spondylitis synovial fluid.

V lost 4 bases to trimming and J lost 3 bases, with 19 bases between them. Germline values: CDR1 LGHNA, CDR2 YNFKEQ. The CDR3 contains 17 residues. Comment on this clonotype: Its antigen is currently unknown.

Quantitative 5'-RACE was performed with molecular barcodes, and it yielded the TCR beta libraries. TCRdb reprocessed the 5' RACE reads with MiXCR, giving one entry per CDR3 protein. The table shows under 300,000 distinct CDR3 sequences, with 15% to 20% occurring only once. J is TRBJ2-1 and V is TRBV4-2, with D perhaps TRBD1 or TRBD2 (5 bases each). The sequenced material came from blood, either unsorted or a sorted T cell fraction (not recorded which). This receptor was obtained from a male donor with ankylosing spondylitis or in good health (not recorded which). The CDR3 loop reads CASSLGDGTVLYNEQFF. The CDR3 DNA reads TGTGCCAGCAGCCTTGGGGACGGAACTGTTCTCTACAATGAGCAGTTCTTC.